These 11 T cell receptor beta chains came from one sample sequenced in a study of shared T cell receptors in the human thymus (dated by TCRdb to the early 2020s). The library was obtained by the immunoSEQ multiplex PCR assay. TCRdb holds this immuneACCESS table with in-frame rearrangements only. Some clones are missing; in checked studies, unresolved V genes explain under half, and the rest has no known cause. Counted in this sample were about 610,000 clones; roughly 90% of them appeared once. The ten largest account for around 0.01% of the sample. These same records also appear under a second study, on human thymus T cells.

The sample was thymocytes. All receptors come from a boy less than two years old with a congenital heart defect. Donor details come from another sample of the same person, matched by shared clones.

A single count supports this clone. The chain carries TRBV27 and TRBJ2-1; maybe TRBD1 (6 bases). This CDR3 contains 14 residues. The V gene's germline CDR1 is MNHEY and CDR2 SMNVEV (reference sequence). The germline V and J ends were trimmed by 2 bases and 6 bases, with 11 bases remaining between them. The CDR3: CASSLVGRGNEQFF. CDR3 DNA: TGTGCCAGCAGTTTAGTCGGCAGGGGCAATGAGCAGTTCTTC.

The chain uses TRBV28 and TRBJ2-7, with D hard to call. Germline CDR1 MDHEN, CDR2 SYDVKM. The CDR3 totals 13 residues. Trimming shortened V by 3 bases and J by 3 bases, and 9 bases separated the two germline ends. The CDR3 coding sequence is TGTGCCAGCAGTTTGGTAACTGACTACGAGCAGTACTTC. Translated: CASSLVTDYEQYF. The variable domain in full, with the rest retrieved from reference TRBV28 and TRBJ2-7, is DVKVTQSSRYLVKRTGEKVFLECVQDMDHENMFWYRQDPGLGLRLIYFSYDVKMKEKGDIPEGYSVSREKKERFSLILESASTNQTSMYLCASSLVTDYEQYFGPGTRLTVT.

The CDR3 protein is CASSQSSQGVGKDTDTQYF. As DNA, the CDR3 is TGTGCCAGCAGCCAATCAAGCCAGGGTGTAGGAAAGGACACAGATACGCAGTATTTT. The V and J genes are TRBV16 and TRBJ2-3; tentative D call: TRBD1 (5 bases). This CDR3 comprises 19 residues. The V end was cut by 0 bases, the J end by 2 bases, with 21 bases between. Germline V gives CDR1 KGHSY, CDR2 FQNENV.

This clone appeared a single time. This CDR3 is also generated by other DNA sequences in the sample. This chain joins TRBV30 and TRBJ2-1; 10 nucleotides line up with TRBD2. The CDR3 is 13 residues long. The J segment lost 11 bases and the V segment lost 5 bases, leaving 9 bases of the junction unmatched. Germline CDR1 reads GTSNPN; CDR2 reads SVGIG (reference sequence). The CDR3 nucleotides read TGTGCCTGGGGGCTAGCGGGGGCAGTAAAGCAGTTCTTC. It is translated as CAWGLAGAVKQFF.

Regarding this clone: In the same sample, other DNA sequences code for this CDR3. The V and J genes are TRBV29-1 and TRBJ2-2; the match to TRBD1 covers 8 bases. The CDR3 spans 13 residues. With V trimmed by 6 bases and J by 5 bases, 5 bases remained unmatched. CDR1 SQVTM and CDR2 ANQGSEA come from the germline V gene. This CDR3 reads CSVGQGNTGELFF. The CDR3 DNA is TGCAGCGTAGGACAGGGAAATACCGGGGAGCTGTTTTTT.

This clone was seen a handful of times. The J gene is TRBJ1-1, the V gene TRBV30, with D maybe TRBD1 (5 bases). The CDR3 contains 14 residues. V dropped 3 bases and J dropped 6 bases, with 17 bases sitting between them. The germline V gene has CDR1 GTSNPN and CDR2 SVGIG (reference sequence). DNA for the CDR3: TGTGCCTGGAGCGGAGGGGCCAGTGTGCCTGAAGCTTTCTTT. It translates to CAWSGGASVPEAFF.

This chain links TRBV23-1 with TRBJ2-7; TRBD1 aligns across 7 bases. TRBV23-1 counts as an open reading frame of uncertain function. The CDR3 consists of 15 residues. J was trimmed by 3 bases and V by 0 bases; bases with no gene match: 5. The CDR3 nucleotides read TGCGCCAGCAGTCAATCGCTGGGACAGTTCTACGAGCAGTACTTC. This encodes CASSQSLGQFYEQYF.

The chain recombines TRBV6-5 with TRBJ1-1; the match to TRBD1 covers 10 bases. Germline CDR1 and CDR2: MNHEY and SVGAGI. The CDR3 is made up of 14 amino acids. V lost 2 bases, J lost 6 bases, and 3 bases stayed unmatched. This CDR3 is CASSYGTGAPEAFF. CDR3 bases: TGTGCCAGCAGTTACGGGACAGGGGCCCCTGAAGCTTTCTTT.

The V gene is TRBV15, the J gene TRBJ2-1; maybe TRBD2 (6 bases). The CDR3 has 13 amino acids. Deletions cut 1 base from V and 8 bases from J, with 9 bases between. Germline V gene data show CDR1 as LNHNV and CDR2 as YYDKDF (reference sequence). In nucleotides, the CDR3 is TGTGCCACCAGCAGAGCGGAGGGGCATGAGCAGTTCTTC. This sequence encodes CATSRAEGHEQFF.

The chain combines TRBV7-2 with TRBJ2-7, with D tentatively TRBD2 (7 bases). CDR1 and CDR2 from the germline V gene are SGHTA and FQGNSA. Deletions cut 4 bases from V and 3 bases from J, with 28 bases between. The CDR3 is 19 residues long. Here the CDR3 reads CASSSLLAGAGRGHYEQYF. DNA of the CDR3: TGTGCCAGCAGCTCCTTACTAGCAGGAGCGGGGCGGGGGCACTACGAGCAGTACTTC.

This chain uses TRBV27 with TRBJ2-7, with 15 bases matching TRBD2. J lost 4 bases, V lost 4 bases, and 5 bases had no gene match. The CDR3 loop spans 16 amino acids. The germline V gene has CDR1 MNHEY and CDR2 SMNVEV (reference sequence). CDR3 sequence: CASSSLGLAGGYEQYF. The CDR3 DNA follows: TGTGCCAGCAGTTCTCTAGGACTAGCGGGAGGGTACGAGCAGTACTTC.